This TCR beta chain was sequenced in a study of chemoradiotherapy in HPV16-positive cancers. As regards this clone: Antigen unknown.

The CDR3 sequence is 13 residues long. CDR1 and CDR2 from the germline V gene are MNHEY and SVGAGI. V was shortened by 8 bases and J by 2 bases, with 7 bases between the two germline ends. TCRdb keeps only in-frame clones here, not all; method: immunoSEQ multiplex PCR. The table includes fewer than 25,000 clones, around nine tenths detected once. Study-wide results and limits: For HPV16-positive patients, expanding HPV-responsive T cells associated with longer recurrence-free survival.

J is TRBJ2-6 and V is TRBV6-5; D unclear. Sequenced material: blood, taken from a patient who underwent chemoradiotherapy. The sequence came from a human donor with HPV-associated anogenital cancer. The CDR3 region is CASALPGANVLTF. In nucleotides, the CDR3 is TGTGCCAGCGCTTTACCTGGGGCCAACGTCCTGACTTTC.